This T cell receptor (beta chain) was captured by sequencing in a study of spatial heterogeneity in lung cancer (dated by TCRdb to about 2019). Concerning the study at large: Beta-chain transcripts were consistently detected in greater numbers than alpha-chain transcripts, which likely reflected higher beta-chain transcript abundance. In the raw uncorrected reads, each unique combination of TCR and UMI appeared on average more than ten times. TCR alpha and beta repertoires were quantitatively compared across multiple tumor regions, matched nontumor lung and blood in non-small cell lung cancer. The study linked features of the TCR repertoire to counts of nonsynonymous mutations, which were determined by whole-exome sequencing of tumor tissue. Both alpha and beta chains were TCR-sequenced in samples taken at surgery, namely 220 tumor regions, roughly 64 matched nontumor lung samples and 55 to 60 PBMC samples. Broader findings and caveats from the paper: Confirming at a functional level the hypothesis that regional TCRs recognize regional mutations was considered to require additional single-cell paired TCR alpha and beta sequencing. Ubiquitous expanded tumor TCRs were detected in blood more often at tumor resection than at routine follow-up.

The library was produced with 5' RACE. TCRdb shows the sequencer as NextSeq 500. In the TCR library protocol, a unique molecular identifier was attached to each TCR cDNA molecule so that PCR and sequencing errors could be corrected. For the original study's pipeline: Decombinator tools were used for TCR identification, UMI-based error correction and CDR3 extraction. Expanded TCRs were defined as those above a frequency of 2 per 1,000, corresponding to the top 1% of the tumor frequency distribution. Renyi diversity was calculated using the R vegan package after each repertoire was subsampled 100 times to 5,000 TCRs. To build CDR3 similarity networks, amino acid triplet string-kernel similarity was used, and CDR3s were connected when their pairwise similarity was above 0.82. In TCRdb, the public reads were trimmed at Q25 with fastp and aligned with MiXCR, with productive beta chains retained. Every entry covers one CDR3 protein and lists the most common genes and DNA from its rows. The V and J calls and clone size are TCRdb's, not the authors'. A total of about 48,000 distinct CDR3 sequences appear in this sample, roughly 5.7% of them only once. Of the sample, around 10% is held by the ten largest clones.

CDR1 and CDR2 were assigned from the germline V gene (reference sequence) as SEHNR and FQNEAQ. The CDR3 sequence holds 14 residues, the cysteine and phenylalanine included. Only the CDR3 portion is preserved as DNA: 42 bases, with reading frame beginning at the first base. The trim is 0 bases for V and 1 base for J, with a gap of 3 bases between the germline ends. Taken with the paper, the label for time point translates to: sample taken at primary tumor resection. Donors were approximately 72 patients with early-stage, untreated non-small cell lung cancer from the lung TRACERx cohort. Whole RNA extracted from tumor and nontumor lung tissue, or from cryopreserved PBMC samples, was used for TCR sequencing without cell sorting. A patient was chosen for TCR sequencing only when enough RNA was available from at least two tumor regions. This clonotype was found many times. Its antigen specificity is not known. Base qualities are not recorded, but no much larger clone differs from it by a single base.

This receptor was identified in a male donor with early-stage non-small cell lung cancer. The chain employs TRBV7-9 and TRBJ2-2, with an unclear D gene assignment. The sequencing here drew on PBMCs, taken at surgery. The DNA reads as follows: TGTGCCAGCAGCTTAGCAGGGAACACCGGGGAGCTGTTTTTT. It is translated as CASSLAGNTGELFF.